The 10 T cell receptor beta chains presented below share a single source sample, sequenced in a study of monozygotic twins with inflammatory bowel disease. TCRdb re-called the 5' RACE reads and catalogs CDR3 proteins one per entry, DNA excluded. The sample holds 400,000 to 500,000 distinct CDR3 sequences. Material: blood. The receptors come from a human donor with ulcerative colitis or Crohn's disease, or a healthy co-twin of an affected twin (not recorded which).

The V gene is TRBV5-8, the J gene TRBJ2-5; the D call of TRBD2 rests on TCRdb alone, since no DNA is present to check it. Germline CDR1 SGHTS, CDR2 YDEGEE. This CDR3 spans 15 amino acids. The CDR3 loop is CASSLAGVPQETQYF.

V usage is TRBV20-1 and J usage is TRBJ2-2. The germline CDR1 and CDR2 sequences are DFQATT and SNEGSKA (reference sequence). This CDR3 is 13 amino acids long. The CDR3 here is CSASRGQGGELFF.

V gene TRBV5-4 combines with J gene TRBJ2-1; checking the TCRdb D call of TRBD1 is not possible without DNA. The CDR3 loop spans 15 amino acids. CDR1 SGHNT and CDR2 YYREEE come from the germline V gene (reference sequence). The CDR3 is CASSLGTGGLNEQFF. Supplemented by reference TRBV5-4 and TRBJ2-1, the full variable domain reads ETGVTQSPTHLIKTRGQQVTLRCSSQSGHNTVSWYQQALGQGPQFIFQYYREEENGRGNFPPRFSGLQFPNYSSELNVNALELDDSALYLCASSLGTGGLNEQFFGPGTRLTVL.

CDR3 protein: CASSPDGQSSYNEQFF. The chain recombines TRBV5-1 with TRBJ2-1. The CDR3 has 16 residues. The germline V gene encodes CDR1 SGHRS and CDR2 YFSETQ. Complete variable domain (other parts from reference TRBV5-1 and TRBJ2-1): KAGVTQTPRYLIKTRGQQVTLSCSPISGHRSVSWYQQTPGQGLQFLFEYFSETQRNKGNFPGRFSGRQFSNSRSEMNVSTLELGDSALYLCASSPDGQSSYNEQFFGPGTRLTVL.

V usage is TRBV6-2 or TRBV6-3 and J usage is TRBJ2-7; TCRdb's assignment of TRBD2 cannot be checked, as there is no DNA. Germline lookup yields CDR1 MNHEY and CDR2 SVGEGT. This CDR3 region has 15 residues. The CDR3 spells CASSKTSGRSYEQYF.

The chain employs TRBV5-1 and TRBJ2-7; TCRdb outputs TRBD1, but without DNA this stays unchecked. CDR3 length: 14 amino acids. Germline CDR1 and CDR2: SGHRS and YFSETQ. CDR3: CASSVGQAEGEQYF.

The chain couples TRBV5-1 to TRBJ1-5; the D call of TRBD1 rests on TCRdb alone, since no DNA is present to check it. The CDR3 runs 15 residues. Germline V gene sequence: CDR1 SGHRS, CDR2 YFSETQ. The CDR3: CASSLEPGGDQPQHF.

This chain connects TRBV6-6 to TRBJ2-1; TCRdb picks TRBD1, but there is no DNA to check that call. There are 12 residues in the CDR3. CDR1 MNHNY and CDR2 SVGAGI come from the germline V gene (reference sequence). The CDR3 sequence is CASRGEINEQFF.

V and J are TRBV28 and TRBJ1-1. The CDR3 sequence is 11 residues long. Germline CDR1 and CDR2: MDHEN and SYDVKM. CDR3 sequence reads: CASSLSREAFF.

V is TRBV5-4 and J is TRBJ1-5. The CDR3 has 13 amino acids. The germline V gene encodes CDR1 SGHNT and CDR2 YYREEE (reference sequence). This CDR3 is CASSFDRHQPQHF.